The 28 T cell receptor beta chains given below trace back to one sample, sequenced in a study of cytomegalovirus exposure and HLA in healthy donors. Assay used: immunoSEQ multiplex PCR; TCRdb lists only in-frame clones, some missing. Among 250,000 to 400,000 clones listed, 70% to 90% were seen once. The sequencing input was PBMCs. Receptor source: a man under 40 in good health and CMV-seronegative.

The V gene is TRBV19, the J gene TRBJ2-1, with D unclear. V lost 1 base and J lost 3, with 4 bases in between. This CDR3 contains 13 residues. Germline CDR1 and CDR2: LNHDA and SQIVND (reference sequence). For the CDR3, the DNA is TGTGCCAGTAGTATAGGAGACTACAATGAGCAGTTCTTC. Translated: CASSIGDYNEQFF.

A few counts support this clone. The gene calls are TRBV12-5 and TRBJ1-6; no definite D call. V lost 9 bases to trimming and J lost 6 bases, with 9 bases between them. The V gene's germline CDR1 is LGHNT and CDR2 FRNRAP. The CDR3 covers 12 residues. CDR3 region: CASRGSNSPLHF. The DNA for the CDR3 is TGTGCTAGCCGAGGTTCTAATTCACCCCTCCACTTT.

V gene TRBV11-2 combines with J gene TRBJ2-7; D gene uncertain. V shed 1 base and J shed 0 bases, with 10 bases lying between them. The CDR3 length is 15 residues. Germline V lookup: CDR1 SGHAT, CDR2 FQNNGV. CDR3 region: CASSLGSARSYEQYF. CDR3 nucleotides: TGTGCCAGCAGCTTAGGGAGTGCCCGCTCCTACGAGCAGTACTTC.

This CDR3 reads CASSPGQGVKDEQFF. Here the CDR3 DNA reads TGTGCCAGCAGCCCCGGACAGGGAGTGAAGGATGAGCAGTTCTTC. This rearrangement joins TRBV27 to TRBJ2-1, with 8 bases that match TRBD1. The V gene's germline CDR1 is MNHEY and CDR2 SMNVEV (reference sequence). The CDR3 runs to 15 residues. After removal of 6 bases from V and 8 bases from J, the junction contained 12 bases not matched to a gene.

This clone was counted once. CDR3 amino acids: CASALHRGAYEQYF. The CDR3 DNA sequence: TGTGCTAGTGCCCTCCACCGGGGGGCCTACGAGCAGTACTTC. The V call is TRBV12-5, the J call TRBJ2-7; 7 bases agree with TRBD2. This CDR3 has 14 amino acids. Trimming removed 7 bases from V and 2 bases from J; junction bases left unmatched: 8. The germline CDR1 and CDR2 sequences are LGHNT and FRNRAP.

This chain uses TRBV9 with TRBJ1-6; D gene unclear. Per germline, CDR1 SGDLS and CDR2 YYNGEE. The CDR3 has 14 amino acids. V lost 3 bases and J 6 bases, leaving 10 bases between the germline ends. The CDR3 reads CASSARDFNSPLHF. DNA for the CDR3: TGTGCCAGCAGCGCCCGGGATTTTAATTCACCCCTCCACTTT.

The chain has TRBV5-1 and TRBJ1-2; tentatively, D is TRBD1 (5 bases). CDR1 and CDR2 (germline): SGHRS, YFSETQ. The CDR3 has 13 amino acids. Trimming left V 0 bases short and J 5 bases short, with 8 bases between. CDR3 bases: TGCGCCAGCAGCTTGGCCGCAGGGTATGGCTACACCTTC. This translates into CASSLAAGYGYTF.

The chain uses TRBV6-4 and TRBJ1-6, with D possibly being TRBD1 (6 bases). CDR3 length equals 16 residues. Germline CDR1 is MRHNA and CDR2 is SNTAGT. The V gene lost 6 bases and the J gene lost 10 bases, with 22 bases spanning the gap. The CDR3 DNA reads TGTGCCAGCAGGAAGGAACAGGGTTTGGTAGGATCACCCCTCCACTTT. Its protein is CASRKEQGLVGSPLHF.

J is TRBJ2-7 and V is TRBV27; 9 nucleotides line up with TRBD1. This CDR3 is 16 amino acids long. J was trimmed by 2 bases and V by 6 bases; bases with no gene match: 11. Germline assignment: CDR1 MNHEY and CDR2 SMNVEV (reference sequence). This CDR3 is CASSQLGDRDTYEQYF. The CDR3 DNA is TGTGCCAGCAGCCAACTCGGGGACAGGGACACCTACGAGCAGTACTTC.

V gene TRBV7-9 combines with J gene TRBJ1-4, with 8 bases lining up with TRBD1. Germline assignment: CDR1 SEHNR and CDR2 FQNEAQ (reference sequence). CDR3 length equals 14 residues. The V gene end was trimmed by 4 bases and the J gene end by 8 bases; junction bases not matched to a gene: 6. CDR3 in DNA: TGTGCCAGCAGCTCCGGACAGGGTAGAGAAAAACTGTTTTTT. The encoded protein is CASSSGQGREKLFF.

The J gene is TRBJ2-1, the V gene TRBV7-9, with 7 bases lining up with TRBD1. CDR3 length: 14 residues. Germline V CDR1 and CDR2: SEHNR, FQNEAQ (reference sequence). Germline trimming cut 0 bases from V and 8 bases from J; bases unmatched to any gene: 4. The CDR3 coding sequence is TGTGCCAGCAGCTTAGCGGTCCAGGGGGATGAGCAGTTCTTC. Protein sequence: CASSLAVQGDEQFF.

The V and J genes are TRBV11-1 and TRBJ2-3, with 8 bases identical to TRBD2. CDR3 length: 18 amino acids. J was trimmed by 2 bases and V by 0 bases; bases with no gene match: 10. Germline lookup yields CDR1 SGHAT and CDR2 FQDESV (reference sequence). The CDR3: CASSLARGGRVSTDTQYF. The CDR3 DNA sequence: TGTGCCAGCAGCTTAGCCCGGGGGGGCCGGGTTTCCACAGATACGCAGTATTTT. The whole variable domain, remainder taken from reference TRBV11-1 and TRBJ2-3, is EAEVAQSPRYKITEKSQAVAFWCDPISGHATLYWYRQILGQGPELLVQFQDESVVDDSQLPKDRFSAERLKGVDSTLKIQPAELGDSAMYLCASSLARGGRVSTDTQYFGPGTRLTVL.

This clone was picked up one time. The rearrangement links TRBV21-1 to TRBJ1-5; the D call TRBD1 from the table was never checked on the DNA. TRBV21-1 is labeled a pseudogene. The CDR3 has 14 residues. The CDR3 loop is CASSITGLSQPQHF. CDR3 nucleotides: TGTGCCAGCAGCATAACAGGGCTTTCTCAGCCCCAGCATTTT.

The chain couples TRBV7-9 to TRBJ1-2, with no clear D. The length of the CDR3 is 14 residues. Deletions cut 6 bases from V and 7 bases from J, with 18 bases between. Germline loops: CDR1 SEHNR, CDR2 FQNEAQ (reference sequence). This CDR3 is CASSPAGGLVGYTF. DNA of the CDR3: TGTGCCAGCAGTCCAGCCGGAGGTTTAGTTGGCTACACCTTC.

The V call is TRBV12-1, the J call TRBJ1-1. TRBV12-1 constitutes a pseudogene. The CDR3 has 16 residues. The CDR3 here is CASSFLPWERNTEAFF. In DNA, the CDR3 is TGTGCCAGCAGCTTTCTCCCCTGGGAGAGGAACACTGAAGCTTTCTTT.

The genes are TRBV5-1 and TRBJ2-5, with 7 bases that match TRBD1. After removal of 4 bases from V and 4 bases from J, the junction contained 7 bases not matched to a gene. The CDR3 covers 14 residues. Germline assignment: CDR1 SGHRS and CDR2 YFSETQ. This CDR3 is CASSPGGRGETQYF. The DNA for the CDR3 is TGCGCCAGCAGCCCAGGGGGTCGGGGAGAGACCCAGTACTTC. Together with reference TRBV5-1 and TRBJ2-5, the CDR3 gives the full variable domain: KAGVTQTPRYLIKTRGQQVTLSCSPISGHRSVSWYQQTPGQGLQFLFEYFSETQRNKGNFPGRFSGRQFSNSRSEMNVSTLELGDSALYLCASSPGGRGETQYFGPGTRLLVL.

The V gene is TRBV6-1, the J gene TRBJ1-4; D uncertain. The CDR3 runs 14 residues. Per germline, CDR1 MNHNS and CDR2 SASEGT. With 5 bases removed from V and 3 bases from J, the gap between germline ends came to 10 bases. Written as DNA, the CDR3 is TGTGCCAGCAGTCCCCGAGGGCCTAATGAAAAACTGTTTTTT. It encodes CASSPRGPNEKLFF.

The chain has TRBV5-1 and TRBJ2-5; TRBD2 matches 7 bases. Germline trimming cut 0 bases from V and 5 bases from J; bases unmatched to any gene: 7. This CDR3 has 15 amino acids. Germline CDR1 and CDR2: SGHRS and YFSETQ. CDR3 protein: CASSLAAGSAETQYF. CDR3 DNA: TGCGCCAGCAGCTTGGCAGCGGGATCGGCGGAGACCCAGTACTTC.

V gene TRBV5-1 combines with J gene TRBJ2-7; TRBD2 matches at 7 bases. The length of the CDR3 is 15 residues. V shed 4 bases and J 5 bases; nucleotides not matched to a gene: 12. CDR1 is SGHRS, CDR2 YFSETQ, per germline. In DNA form, the CDR3 reads TGCGCCAGCAGCCTGCGACGGGGGGTCCTGGACGAGCAGTACTTC. It translates to CASSLRRGVLDEQYF.

The rearrangement links TRBV13 to TRBJ1-2; 7 nucleotides align to TRBD1. CDR1 is PRHDT, CDR2 FYEKMQ, per germline (reference sequence). V lost 0 bases, J lost 8 bases, and 9 bases stayed unmatched. The CDR3 covers 15 residues. The CDR3 here is CASSLGQTGIWGYTF. DNA for the CDR3: TGTGCCAGCAGCTTAGGCCAGACAGGGATATGGGGCTACACCTTC.

V and J are TRBV11-2 and TRBJ1-2; tentative D call: TRBD1 (6 bases). This CDR3 is 12 amino acids long. Trimming cost V 5 bases and J 4 bases, with 8 bases left between them. Germline-derived CDR1 and CDR2 are SGHAT and FQNNGV. The CDR3 reads CASSQGIYGYTF. The CDR3 coding sequence is TGTGCCAGCAGCCAGGGGATCTATGGCTACACCTTC. Together with reference TRBV11-2 and TRBJ1-2, the CDR3 gives the full variable domain: EAGVAQSPRYKIIEKRQSVAFWCNPISGHATLYWYQQILGQGPKLLIQFQNNGVVDDSQLPKDRFSAERLKGVDSTLKIQPAKLEDSAVYLCASSQGIYGYTFGSGTRLTVV.

This clone was found once. The gene calls are TRBV6-1 and TRBJ1-6; D perhaps matches TRBD1 (5 bases). Germline loops: CDR1 MNHNS, CDR2 SASEGT. This CDR3 spans 15 amino acids. V was shortened by 11 bases and J by 6 bases, with 20 bases between the two germline ends. Here the CDR3 reads CARPSRTGPNSPLHF. The DNA of the CDR3 is TGTGCCCGCCCGAGTCGTACAGGTCCTAATTCACCCCTCCACTTT.

This clone has just one count. The chain combines TRBV19 with TRBJ1-1; D uncertain. Between the trimmed V and J ends, which lost 3 bases and 2 bases, there was a span of 10 bases. Germline V gene sequence: CDR1 LNHDA, CDR2 SQIVND (reference sequence). CDR3 length: 14 residues. The CDR3 here is CASSIDQANTEAFF. DNA of the CDR3: TGTGCCAGTAGTATTGATCAGGCCAACACTGAAGCTTTCTTT. The full variable domain, with the rest looked up from reference TRBV19 and TRBJ1-1, is DGGITQSPKYLFRKEGQNVTLSCEQNLNHDAMYWYRQDPGQGLRLIYYSQIVNDFQKGDIAEGYSVSREKKESFPLTVTSAQKNPTAFYLCASSIDQANTEAFFGQGTRLTVV.

The chain joins TRBV5-1 to TRBJ2-5; 9 bases are shared with TRBD1. This CDR3 comprises 18 residues. Germline loops: CDR1 SGHRS, CDR2 YFSETQ. The V gene end was trimmed by 4 bases and the J gene end by 1 base; junction bases not matched to a gene: 14. Here the CDR3 reads CASSLGQGAVFLQETQYF. CDR3 DNA: TGCGCCAGCAGCCTGGGACAGGGCGCCGTCTTTCTCCAAGAGACCCAGTACTTC.

This clone was picked up one time. The rearrangement uses TRBV5-6 and TRBJ2-2; 8 positions agree with TRBD1. Germline values: CDR1 SGHDT, CDR2 YYEEEE. After removal of 3 bases from V and 2 bases from J, the junction contained 6 bases not matched to a gene. The CDR3 extends over 16 amino acids. In DNA, the CDR3 is TGTGCCAGCAGCTCGACGGGACAGGCTAACACCGGGGAGCTGTTTTTT. It encodes CASSSTGQANTGELFF. Together with reference TRBV5-6 and TRBJ2-2, the CDR3 gives the full variable domain: DAGVTQSPTHLIKTRGQQVTLRCSPKSGHDTVSWYQQALGQGPQFIFQYYEEEERQRGNFPDRFSGHQFPNYSSELNVNALLLGDSALYLCASSSTGQANTGELFFGEGSRLTVL.

V is TRBV6-5 and J is TRBJ1-4; the D gene is possibly TRBD1 (5 bases). The CDR3 covers 14 residues. Germline CDR1 and CDR2: MNHEY and SVGAGI. V lost 6 bases, J lost 6 bases, and 14 bases lay in between. CDR3 protein: CASSWGRGYEKLFF. CDR3 coding DNA: TGTGCCAGCAGCTGGGGGAGGGGTTATGAAAAACTGTTTTTT.

The rearrangement uses TRBV29-1 and TRBJ2-3; TRBD1 aligns across 7 bases. V lost 7 bases to trimming and J lost 5 bases; unmatched junction nucleotides: 15. The CDR3 spans 15 residues. In germline, CDR1 is SQVTM, CDR2 ANQGSEA. This chain's CDR3 is CSAQRSTGRGDTQYF. DNA for the CDR3: TGCAGCGCCCAGCGATCGACAGGGAGAGGAGATACGCAGTATTTT.

The rearrangement uses TRBV6-5 and TRBJ1-3; perhaps TRBD1 as D (5 bases). The V end was cut by 2 bases, the J end by 4 bases, with 6 bases between. CDR3 length: 13 residues. Looked up from germline, CDR1 is MNHEY and CDR2 is SVGAGI. The CDR3 nucleotides read TGTGCCAGCAGTTACGACAGAGGAAACACCATATATTTT. This sequence encodes CASSYDRGNTIYF.